The 21 T cell receptor beta chains below come from one sample, sequenced in a study of T cell changes during pregnancy in multiple sclerosis. This table comes from immunoSEQ multiplex PCR, and its TCRdb copy is limited to in-frame clones, with some not included. This table has some 85,000 clones, around 96% appearing once. This specimen consisted of peripheral blood, obtained in the second trimester of pregnancy. Source of these receptors: a female donor with multiple sclerosis, enrolled in a pregnancy study.

The rearrangement uses TRBV9 and TRBJ2-1, with 11 bases aligning to TRBD2. From germline, CDR1 is SGDLS and CDR2 YYNGEE. This CDR3 is built from 14 residues. Unmatched junction bases numbered 3, after V lost 7 bases and J lost 3 bases. The CDR3 nucleotides read TGTGCCAGCGGGGGGACTAGCGGCTACAATGAGCAGTTCTTC. Its translation is CASGGTSGYNEQFF.

This sequence joins TRBV19 and TRBJ1-5; D is uncertain. The V end was cut by 5 bases, the J end by 3 bases, with 17 bases between. The CDR3 sequence is 16 residues long. In germline, CDR1 is LNHDA, CDR2 SQIVND (reference sequence). For the CDR3, the DNA is TGTGCCAGTAGTGCGGTGAGGGTATTGGTCAATCAGCCCCAGCATTTT. It specifies CASSAVRVLVNQPQHF.

This clone is a singleton in its sample. This chain links TRBV19 with TRBJ1-5; tentative D call: TRBD1 (5 bases). The CDR3 runs to 13 residues. V shed 7 bases and J shed 7 bases, with 14 bases lying between them. Germline V gives CDR1 LNHDA, CDR2 SQIVND (reference sequence). CDR3 in DNA: TGTGCCAGTAACTCGGGACTGGGACAGCCCCAGCATTTT. Translated: CASNSGLGQPQHF.

Only one count was recorded for this clone. The DNA of the CDR3 is TGTGCCAGCAGCCCCGTAGGTACAGGGGGCGGGAACACTGAAGCTTTCTTT. Encoded protein: CASSPVGTGGGNTEAFF. This rearrangement joins TRBV4-2 to TRBJ1-1, with 9 bases matching TRBD1. This CDR3 comprises 17 residues. Germline CDR1 LGHNA, CDR2 YNFKEQ. Trimming took 4 bases from V and 1 from J; bases not matched to a gene: 10.

In its sample, this clone was seen a few times. The chain recombines TRBV5-1 with TRBJ1-1; 9 nucleotides agree with TRBD1. After removal of 4 bases from V and 4 bases from J, the junction contained 5 bases not matched to a gene. The germline CDR1 and CDR2 sequences are SGHRS and YFSETQ. The CDR3 covers 14 residues. This CDR3 reads CASSKTGGITEAFF. CDR3 bases: TGCGCCAGCAGCAAGACAGGGGGTATCACTGAAGCTTTCTTT.

The chain recombines TRBV28 with TRBJ2-1; possibly TRBD2 for D (7 bases). The germline V and J ends were trimmed by 4 bases and 5 bases, with 18 bases remaining between them. Germline CDR1 MDHEN, CDR2 SYDVKM. There are 16 residues in the CDR3. CDR3: CASSSLTGGRDNEQFF. For the CDR3, the DNA is TGTGCCAGCAGTTCACTGACGGGGGGCAGAGACAATGAGCAGTTCTTC. The full variable domain, rest sourced from reference TRBV28 and TRBJ2-1, is DVKVTQSSRYLVKRTGEKVFLECVQDMDHENMFWYRQDPGLGLRLIYFSYDVKMKEKGDIPEGYSVSREKKERFSLILESASTNQTSMYLCASSSLTGGRDNEQFFGPGTRLTVL.

The rearrangement uses TRBV11-1 and TRBJ2-7; unclear D gene. CDR1 is SGHAT and CDR2 is FQDESV in the germline V gene (reference sequence). The ends were cut back, 1 base at V and 6 bases at J, with 7 bases in the middle. The CDR3 length is 12 residues. CDR3 coding DNA: TGTGCCAGCAGCTTAGGGGCATTCGAGCAGTACTTC. Residues: CASSLGAFEQYF.

The chain carries TRBV19 and TRBJ1-2, with D perhaps TRBD1 (6 bases). This CDR3 is 14 amino acids long. CDR1 and CDR2 from the germline V gene are LNHDA and SQIVND (reference sequence). Trimming pared 5 bases from V and 4 bases from J, leaving 14 bases between. The CDR3 nucleotides are TGTGCCAGTAGTCCTGGGGGCGTAGGCTATGGCTACACCTTC. The encoded protein is CASSPGGVGYGYTF.

The V gene is TRBV5-1, the J gene TRBJ2-3; D may be TRBD1 (5 bases). Deletions cut 0 bases from V and 1 base from J, with 12 bases between. This CDR3 spans 16 amino acids. Germline V gene lookup returns CDR1 SGHRS and CDR2 YFSETQ. The chain's CDR3 is CASSLGTQQGTDTQYF. The CDR3 region has the DNA TGCGCCAGCAGCTTGGGGACACAGCAGGGCACAGATACGCAGTATTTT.

The chain couples TRBV5-1 to TRBJ2-5, with 9 bases lining up with TRBD2. The CDR3 has 14 residues. Germline V gives CDR1 SGHRS, CDR2 YFSETQ. J gave up 4 bases and V 1 base, and 2 bases lay outside the gene matches. CDR3 nucleotide sequence: TGCGCCAGCAGCTTGAGTAGCGGGAGAGAGACCCAGTACTTC. It yields the protein CASSLSSGRETQYF.

V is TRBV30 and J is TRBJ2-3; 7 nucleotides align to TRBD1. The V gene end was trimmed by 1 base and the J gene end by 0 bases; junction bases not matched to a gene: 4. The germline V gene encodes CDR1 GTSNPN and CDR2 SVGIG (reference sequence). This CDR3 comprises 15 residues. This CDR3 reads CAWSGKGASTDTQYF. The CDR3 nucleotides are TGTGCCTGGAGTGGTAAGGGGGCGAGCACAGATACGCAGTATTTT.

V gene TRBV5-1 combines with J gene TRBJ2-5, with D uncertain. Germline V gene sequence: CDR1 SGHRS, CDR2 YFSETQ. Trimming removed 4 bases at V and 1 base at J, with 8 bases between. There are 13 residues in the CDR3. CDR3 in amino acids: CASSTLVQETQYF. CDR3 coding DNA: TGCGCCAGCAGCACGCTAGTCCAAGAGACCCAGTACTTC.

The rearrangement links TRBV19 to TRBJ2-2; a possible D gene is TRBD1 (6 bases). Looked up from germline, CDR1 is LNHDA and CDR2 is SQIVND (reference sequence). Trimming cost V 3 bases and J 8 bases, with 19 bases left between them. The CDR3 runs 16 residues. The CDR3 is CASSIAIGTLRGELFF. CDR3 in DNA: TGTGCCAGTAGTATCGCAATCGGGACACTACGGGGGGAGCTGTTTTTT.

The chain couples TRBV9 to TRBJ2-3; 12 bases line up with TRBD2. The CDR3 length is 17 residues. Germline CDR1 and CDR2: SGDLS and YYNGEE. Trimming cost V 4 bases and J 3 bases; bases outside gene matches: 9. Written as DNA, the CDR3 is TGTGCCAGCAGCCCGCAACTAGCGGGAGGTCTGACAGATACGCAGTATTTT. It specifies CASSPQLAGGLTDTQYF. The full variable domain, with the rest looked up from reference TRBV9 and TRBJ2-3, is DSGVTQTPKHLITATGQRVTLRCSPRSGDLSVYWYQQSLDQGLQFLIQYYNGEERAKGNILERFSAQQFPDLHSELNLSSLELGDSALYFCASSPQLAGGLTDTQYFGPGTRLTVL.

J is TRBJ2-7 and V is TRBV7-2; D is unclear. Between the trimmed V and J ends, which lost 2 bases and 3 bases, there was a span of 8 bases. CDR1 and CDR2 from the germline V gene are SGHTA and FQGNSA. The CDR3 sequence is 13 residues long. Here the CDR3 DNA reads TGTGCCAGCAGCTTAAGTCTCAGCTACGAGCAGTACTTC. Translated, it gives CASSLSLSYEQYF.

The rearrangement joins TRBV27 to TRBJ2-7; D not certain. The CDR3 is made up of 13 amino acids. Germline V gene lookup returns CDR1 MNHEY and CDR2 SMNVEV (reference sequence). Between the trimmed V and J ends, which lost 2 bases and 4 bases, there was a span of 9 bases. DNA for the CDR3: TGTGCCAGCAGTTTAGCGGCACATTACGAGCAGTACTTC. Its protein is CASSLAAHYEQYF.

This chain joins TRBV7-6 and TRBJ2-7; D perhaps matches TRBD2 (5 bases). V lost 4 bases and J lost 3, with 10 bases in between. The CDR3 is 13 amino acids. Germline V gene sequence: CDR1 SGHVS, CDR2 FNYEAQ. The CDR3 loop is CASSSFRGYEQYF. The CDR3 nucleotides read TGTGCCAGCAGCTCATTTCGGGGCTACGAGCAGTACTTC.

The J gene is TRBJ1-1, the V gene TRBV5-1, with D maybe TRBD1 (6 bases). Trimming removed 2 bases from V and 6 bases from J, with 11 bases in between. Germline CDR1 and CDR2: SGHRS and YFSETQ. The CDR3 is 13 amino acids. The chain's CDR3 is CASSFGGLPEAFF. The CDR3 bases are TGCGCCAGCAGCTTTGGGGGCCTACCTGAAGCTTTCTTT.

This chain links TRBV5-4 with TRBJ2-1; 10 nucleotides match TRBD2. Trimming removed 0 bases from V and 6 bases from J; junction bases left unmatched: 6. The CDR3 covers 16 residues. The germline V gene encodes CDR1 SGHNT and CDR2 YYREEE (reference sequence). For the CDR3, the DNA is TGTGCCAGCAGCTTGGCTAGTCTAGCGGGAGCCAATGAGCAGTTCTTC. Translating it yields CASSLASLAGANEQFF.

CDR3 sequence reads: CAIKTGTAADEQFF. Written as DNA, the CDR3 is TGTGCCATCAAGACAGGGACCGCAGCTGATGAGCAGTTCTTC. The chain carries TRBV10-3 and TRBJ2-1, with 7 positions matching TRBD1. The ends lost 7 bases at V and 8 bases at J; junction bases unmatched: 11. Per the germline V gene, CDR1 is ENHRY and CDR2 is SYGVKD. This CDR3 is 14 amino acids long.

J is TRBJ2-2 and V is TRBV7-9; TRBD1 aligns across 8 bases. The CDR3 is 17 residues long. In germline, CDR1 is SEHNR, CDR2 FQNEAQ (reference sequence). Trimming at V came to 5 bases and at J to 4 bases, leaving 12 bases not matched to a gene. The CDR3 here is CASSRDRGWSSTGELFF. For the CDR3, the DNA is TGTGCCAGCAGCCGAGACAGGGGCTGGTCGTCCACCGGGGAGCTGTTTTTT. Using reference TRBV7-9 and TRBJ2-2 for the parts outside the CDR3, the full variable domain is DTGVSQNPRHKITKRGQNVTFRCDPISEHNRLYWYRQTLGQGPEFLTYFQNEAQLEKSRLLSDRFSAERPKGSFSTLEIQRTEQGDSAMYLCASSRDRGWSSTGELFFGEGSRLTVL.